Presented here are 15 T cell receptor beta chains from one specimen sequenced in a study of T cell changes during pregnancy in multiple sclerosis (dated by TCRdb to about 2019). The library was produced with the immunoSEQ multiplex PCR assay. In its TCRdb copy, this immuneACCESS table keeps in-frame sequences only and misses some clones. Where compared with another copy, unresolved V genes explain less than half of these, and the others have no known cause. The sample contains tens of thousands of clones, over 80% of them found a single time. In total, the top ten clones hold approximately 0.6% of the sample. Specimen: CD4+ T cells from peripheral blood mononuclear cells, collected in the first trimester of pregnancy. The receptors were gathered from a female donor with multiple sclerosis, enrolled in a pregnancy study.

Worth noting for this clone: No DNA is shown, since the ends of the CDR3 on it are uncertain; the CDR3 is the one TCRdb lists. The V gene is TRBV12-2, the J gene TRBJ1-1. TRBV12-2 is designated a pseudogene. Counting both end residues, the CDR3 totals 16 amino acids. The CDR3 protein is CASRLARWGGGTEAFF.

The chain has TRBV2 and TRBJ2-7; unclear D gene. This CDR3 contains 10 residues. Germline CDR1 reads SNHLY; CDR2 reads FYNNEI. Trimming took 8 bases from V and 5 from J, leaving 7 bases between them. The CDR3 region is CASGANEQYF. The CDR3 DNA sequence: TGTGCCAGCGGAGCAAACGAGCAGTACTTC.

The CDR3 loop reads CASTISGGSYEQYF. The CDR3 nucleotides read TGTGCCAGCACGATATCGGGCGGGAGCTACGAGCAGTACTTC. The V call is TRBV28, the J call TRBJ2-7, with 7 bases that match TRBD2. The germline V gene has CDR1 MDHEN and CDR2 SYDVKM. The CDR3 extends over 14 amino acids. The trim removed 7 bases at V and 3 bases at J, leaving 9 bases unmatched.

The V and J genes are TRBV5-1 and TRBJ2-7, with 10 bases fitting TRBD1. Looked up from germline, CDR1 is SGHRS and CDR2 is YFSETQ. CDR3 length: 16 amino acids. V was clipped by 0 bases and J by 3 bases; unmatched bases: 6. CDR3: CASSLGNRDRGYEQYF. In DNA, the CDR3 is TGCGCCAGCAGCTTGGGAAACCGGGACAGGGGCTACGAGCAGTACTTC.

The J gene is TRBJ1-5, the V gene TRBV19; D is perhaps TRBD1 (5 bases). The CDR3 is 14 amino acids. Between the trimmed V and J ends, which lost 4 bases and 2 bases, there was a span of 9 bases. The V gene's germline CDR1 is LNHDA and CDR2 SQIVND (reference sequence). This chain's CDR3 is CASSNSRGNQPQHF. Written as DNA, the CDR3 is TGTGCCAGTAGTAATAGCAGGGGCAATCAGCCCCAGCATTTT. The full variable domain, its missing parts supplied by reference TRBV19 and TRBJ1-5, is DGGITQSPKYLFRKEGQNVTLSCEQNLNHDAMYWYRQDPGQGLRLIYYSQIVNDFQKGDIAEGYSVSREKKESFPLTVTSAQKNPTAFYLCASSNSRGNQPQHFGDGTRLSIL.

The rearrangement links TRBV5-1 to TRBJ1-1; possible D gene TRBD1, 6 bases. Trimming left V 0 bases short and J 4 bases short, with 13 bases between. CDR1 and CDR2 (germline): SGHRS, YFSETQ. The CDR3 has 15 amino acids. The CDR3 DNA sequence: TGCGCCAGCAGCTTGGAGGGGGTAGGGACCACTGAAGCTTTCTTT. Protein product: CASSLEGVGTTEAFF.

The V and J genes are TRBV4-2 and TRBJ2-1; TRBD2 matches at 7 bases. The germline V gene encodes CDR1 LGHNA and CDR2 YNFKEQ. This CDR3 has 14 residues. V dropped 1 base and J dropped 4; count of bases not matched to a gene: 1. CDR3 sequence (DNA): TGTGCCAGCAGCCAAGGGACTAGTTACAATGAGCAGTTCTTC. It translates to CASSQGTSYNEQFF.

The rearrangement uses TRBV2 and TRBJ1-1; D is undetermined. V was clipped by 7 bases and J by 0 bases, with 9 bases between them. The CDR3 extends over 13 amino acids. Per the germline V gene, CDR1 is SNHLY and CDR2 is FYNNEI. The CDR3 DNA follows: TGTGCCAGCAAAACAAGTTTGAACACTGAAGCTTTCTTT. This translates into CASKTSLNTEAFF.

V gene TRBV27 combines with J gene TRBJ2-1; 8 bases agree with TRBD1. CDR1 and CDR2 from the germline V gene are MNHEY and SMNVEV (reference sequence). J was trimmed by 2 bases and V by 5 bases; bases with no gene match: 8. The CDR3 contains 16 residues. CDR3 nucleotides: TGTGCCAGCAGTCCCTACAGGGGGAAGGCCTACAATGAGCAGTTCTTC. Its protein product is CASSPYRGKAYNEQFF.

V is TRBV27 and J is TRBJ2-3; the match to TRBD1 covers 9 bases. Trimming cost V 6 bases and J 4 bases; bases outside gene matches: 5. This CDR3 has 14 amino acids. From germline, CDR1 is MNHEY and CDR2 SMNVEV (reference sequence). The CDR3 DNA sequence: TGTGCCAGCAGCCGGGACAGGGCGGCAGATACGCAGTATTTT. It is translated as CASSRDRAADTQYF.

The chain joins TRBV18 to TRBJ1-4; the match to TRBD1 covers 7 bases. V trimming: 2 bases; J trimming: 3 bases; junction bases outside the gene matches: 3. Germline-derived CDR1 and CDR2 are KGHSH and LQKENI. The CDR3 has 15 residues. The CDR3 protein is CASSPAGQPNEKLFF. CDR3 DNA sequence: TGTGCCAGCTCACCAGCGGGACAGCCTAATGAAAAACTGTTTTTT.

The chain couples TRBV25-1 to TRBJ1-4; TRBD1 is a possible D gene (5 bases). The CDR3 is made up of 16 amino acids. Deletions cut 5 bases from V and 0 bases from J, with 13 bases between. Germline CDR1 and CDR2: MGHDK and SYGVNS. CDR3 DNA: TGTGCCAGCAGTTCAAAGACAGCCCCAACTAATGAAAAACTGTTTTTT. Its protein is CASSSKTAPTNEKLFF. Full variable domain (outside the CDR3, taken from reference TRBV25-1 and TRBJ1-4): EADIYQTPRYLVIGTGKKITLECSQTMGHDKMYWYQQDPGMELHLIHYSYGVNSTEKGDLSSESTVSRIRTEHFPLTLESARPSHTSQYLCASSSKTAPTNEKLFFGSGTQLSVL.

V is TRBV5-1 and J is TRBJ2-1; 10 bases line up with TRBD2. The CDR3 runs to 18 residues. V lost 2 bases to trimming and J lost 0 bases; unmatched junction nucleotides: 8. Germline V gene data show CDR1 as SGHRS and CDR2 as YFSETQ. DNA of the CDR3: TGCGCCAGCAGCTTTAGCGGGGGGACCCTCCGCTCCTACAATGAGCAGTTCTTC. Residues: CASSFSGGTLRSYNEQFF.

The rearrangement joins TRBV2 to TRBJ1-6; 7 bases agree with TRBD1. The trim removed 6 bases at V and 7 bases at J, leaving 9 bases unmatched. The CDR3 runs to 15 residues. Germline CDR1 reads SNHLY; CDR2 reads FYNNEI. The CDR3 spells CASSGQETINSPLHF. The CDR3 DNA reads TGTGCCAGCAGCGGACAGGAAACTATAAATTCACCCCTCCACTTT.

The chain carries TRBV2 and TRBJ2-3; D not resolved. The V end lost 4 bases, the J end lost 4 bases, and 9 bases lay between the germline ends. The germline CDR1 and CDR2 sequences are SNHLY and FYNNEI. This CDR3 comprises 13 residues. The CDR3 loop reads CASSVGFADTQYF. CDR3 DNA: TGTGCCAGCAGTGTCGGTTTCGCAGATACGCAGTATTTT.